This T cell receptor beta chain appears in the sequencing data of a study of blood T cell repertoires in COVID-19. Study background: Samples came from the United States, Italy and Spain, spanning acute and convalescent COVID-19. T cells, B-cell-depleted T cells, or PBMCs provided the cDNA or gDNA that served as material.

CDR1 is SGHRS, CDR2 YFSETQ, per germline. Deletions cut 5 bases from V and 5 bases from J, with 13 bases between. The CDR3 runs to 13 residues. Per the study methods: By means of reference gene primer amplification, nucleated cell counts were estimated. Data came from immunoSEQ multiplex PCR; TCRdb stores just in-frame clones and leaves some out. The DNA was the basis for D and trimming; V, J and clone size are from that table. The repertoire has about 150,000 clones, 75% to 90% of them found once; the top ten carry around 6.1%. The V call is TRBV5-1, the J call TRBJ2-5; tentative D call: TRBD2 (5 bases). This clonotype was obtained from an elderly man with acute or convalescent COVID-19. Sequencing was done on a sample of peripheral blood. CDR3 amino acids: CASRKGDRETQYF. The CDR3 DNA follows: TGCGCCAGCAGAAAGGGAGATCGGGAGACCCAGTACTTC. Looking up the rest from reference TRBV5-1 and TRBJ2-5 gives the full variable domain: KAGVTQTPRYLIKTRGQQVTLSCSPISGHRSVSWYQQTPGQGLQFLFEYFSETQRNKGNFPGRFSGRQFSNSRSEMNVSTLELGDSALYLCASRKGDRETQYFGPGTRLLVL.